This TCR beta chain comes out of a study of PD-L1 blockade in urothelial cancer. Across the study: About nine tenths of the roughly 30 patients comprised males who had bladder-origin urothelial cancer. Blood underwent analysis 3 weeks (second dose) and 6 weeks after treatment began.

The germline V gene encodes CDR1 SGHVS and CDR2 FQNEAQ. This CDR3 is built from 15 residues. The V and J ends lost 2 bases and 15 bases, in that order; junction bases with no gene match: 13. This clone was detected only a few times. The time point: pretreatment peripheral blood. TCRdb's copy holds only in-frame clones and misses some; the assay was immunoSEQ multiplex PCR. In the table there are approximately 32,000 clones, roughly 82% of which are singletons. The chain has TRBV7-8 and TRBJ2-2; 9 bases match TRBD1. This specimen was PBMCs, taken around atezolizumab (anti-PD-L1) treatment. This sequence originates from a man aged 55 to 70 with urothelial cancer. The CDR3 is CASSLLQGATGLVFF. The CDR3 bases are TGTGCCAGCAGCTTACTACAGGGGGCAACGGGACTGGTGTTTTTT. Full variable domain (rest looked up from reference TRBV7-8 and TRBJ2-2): GAGVSQSPRYKVAKRGQDVALRCDPISGHVSLFWYQQALGQGPEFLTYFQNEAQLDKSGLPSDRFFAERPEGSVSTLKIQRTQQEDSAVYLCASSLLQGATGLVFFGEGSRLTVL.